The 3 T cell receptor beta chains below come from one sample, sequenced in a study of T cells in Graves' hyperthyroidism and ophthalmopathy (dated by TCRdb to the late 2010s). Receptors were amplified or captured by multiplex PCR. The sequencer was an Illumina HiSeq 2000. The TCR beta CDR3 regions were amplified from the RNA transcripts. A first-round RT-PCR of the TCR CDR3 used the HTBI primer set with the Qiagen OneStep RT-PCR kit. In TCRdb, the public reads were trimmed at Q25 with fastp and aligned with MiXCR, with productive beta chains retained. A single entry per CDR3 protein holds the most common genes and DNA from its merged rows. This sample is represented by 560,000 or so distinct CDR3 sequences; 20% of them were singletons. The leading ten clones occupy roughly 47% of the sample. Sequenced material: blood. These receptors all stem from a man aged 35-49 years with Graves' ophthalmopathy.

The table lists this clonotype with many counts. CDR3 in amino acids: CSARPGGRLETQYF. The CDR3 DNA is TGCAGTGCTAGGCCGGGGGGCCGGTTGGAGACCCAGTACTTC. The chain links TRBV20-1 to TRBJ2-5; maybe TRBD2 (7 bases). V lost 3 bases, J lost 5 bases, and 16 bases lay in between. This CDR3 region has 14 residues. Germline V lookup: CDR1 DFQATT, CDR2 SNEGSKA (reference sequence).

In this sample, this clonotype turned up many times. This sequence joins TRBV5-1 and TRBJ2-7, with 10 nucleotides matching TRBD2. Germline CDR1 and CDR2: SGHRS and YFSETQ. The V and J ends lost 0 bases and 3 bases, in that order; junction bases with no gene match: 6. This CDR3 region has 16 residues. The chain's CDR3 is CASSLGQTSGYYEQYF. CDR3 in DNA: TGCGCCAGCAGCTTGGGCCAGACTAGCGGGTACTACGAGCAGTACTTC.

This clonotype was seen many times. V usage is TRBV7-8 and J usage is TRBJ2-1; TRBD1 aligns across 9 bases. The ends lost 0 bases at V and 6 bases at J; junction bases unmatched: 3. There are 15 residues in the CDR3. Germline CDR1 SGHVS, CDR2 FQNEAQ. CDR3 nucleotide sequence: TGTGCCAGCAGCTTAGCGGGACAGGGCGGCAATGAGCAGTTCTTC. Translated: CASSLAGQGGNEQFF.